These 8 T cell receptor beta chains were all obtained from the same sample, sequenced in a study of Graves' ophthalmopathy and Graves' hyperthyroidism. CDR3 regions of TCR beta were amplified from RNA transcripts. RT-PCR with HTBI primers came first, then second-round multiplex PCR. TCRdb independently ran MiXCR on the multiplex PCR reads; one entry per CDR3 protein. The data contain roughly 500,000 distinct CDR3 sequences, around 15% of them seen just once; the ten biggest clones take up 9.8%. Sequenced input: blood. All receptors come from a woman aged 30 to 39 with Graves' ophthalmopathy.

About this clonotype itself: This may be a read error, as it is one base from a much larger clone. The genes are TRBV30 and TRBJ1-2; D gene ambiguous. The CDR3 consists of 11 residues. Germline V CDR1 and CDR2: GTSNPN, SVGIG (reference sequence). The V end was cut by 8 bases, the J end by 3 bases, with 10 bases between. CDR3 region: CASYRDYGYTF. The CDR3 nucleotides are TGTGCCAGTTACAGAGACTATGGCTACACCTTC.

Remarks on this clonotype: Because the CDR3 is missing its conserved closing phenylalanine or tryptophan, this is likely a read error. The DNA is omitted, as the CDR3 cannot be located on it reliably, and the CDR3 follows TCRdb's listing. This chain connects TRBV7-8 to TRBJ2-2. Germline V gives CDR1 SGHVS, CDR2 FQNEAQ. The CDR3 has 12 amino acids, counting both end residues. CDR3 sequence reads: CASSLLVGELLL.

This clonotype has a count of ten or more. The chain links TRBV20-1 to TRBJ2-7; D could derive from TRBD1 or TRBD2 (6 bases each). Germline CDR1 reads DFQATT; CDR2 reads SNEGSKA (reference sequence). There are 12 residues in the CDR3. The V gene lost 3 bases and the J gene lost 3 bases, with 9 bases spanning the gap. In DNA, the CDR3 is TGCAGTGCTAGGCGGGACAACTACGAGCAGTACTTC. The encoded protein is CSARRDNYEQYF.

This clonotype came up a few times. CDR3 bases: TGTGCCAGCAGCTTAGCCGTCCAAAACTACGAGCAGTACTTC. Translation: CASSLAVQNYEQYF. The genes are TRBV7-2 and TRBJ2-7; D unclear. Trimming left V 0 bases short and J 3 bases short, with 9 bases between. This CDR3 is built from 14 residues. CDR1 and CDR2 (germline): SGHTA, FQGNSA. The entire variable domain, with the rest obtained from reference TRBV7-2 and TRBJ2-7, is as follows: GAGVSQSPSNKVTEKGKDVELRCDPISGHTALYWYRQSLGQGLEFLIYFQGNSAPDKSGLPSDRFSAERTGGSVSTLTIQRTQQEDSAVYLCASSLAVQNYEQYFGPGTRLTVT.

A word on this clonotype: It may be a read error: a sequence one base away is much more abundant. The chain carries TRBV11-1 and TRBJ2-7; D is unclear. Trimming took off 5 bases at V and 0 bases at J, with 14 bases between the two ends. The CDR3 sequence is 15 residues long. Germline V gene data show CDR1 as SGHAT and CDR2 as FQDESV (reference sequence). The CDR3 DNA reads TGTGCCAGCAGCGTACGGCCAGGAGCCTCCTACGAGCAGTACTTC. The encoded protein is CASSVRPGASYEQYF.

There are a few counts of this clonotype. V usage is TRBV20-1 and J usage is TRBJ2-5, with D possibly being TRBD1 (6 bases). CDR3 length equals 12 residues. CDR1 DFQATT and CDR2 SNEGSKA come from the germline V gene (reference sequence). With 2 bases removed from V and 5 bases from J, the gap between germline ends came to 9 bases. CDR3 protein: CSARRGWETQYF. The DNA for the CDR3 is TGCAGTGCTAGAAGGGGGTGGGAGACCCAGTACTTC.

This clonotype was observed at least ten times. The chain is built from TRBV5-6 and TRBJ2-5; D uncertain. The germline gives CDR1 SGHDT, CDR2 YYEEEE. The CDR3 has 16 residues. V was cut by 0 bases and J by 1 base, with 13 bases left in between. This CDR3 reads CASSLGDSGIQETQYF. The CDR3 DNA follows: TGTGCCAGCAGCTTGGGGGATTCCGGTATCCAAGAGACCCAGTACTTC. The full variable domain, completed using reference TRBV5-6 and TRBJ2-5, is DAGVTQSPTHLIKTRGQQVTLRCSPKSGHDTVSWYQQALGQGPQFIFQYYEEEERQRGNFPDRFSGHQFPNYSSELNVNALLLGDSALYLCASSLGDSGIQETQYFGPGTRLLVL.

This clonotype has ten or more counts. As DNA, the CDR3 is TGTGCCAGCAGTTACGACGTCGGCTACTATGGCTACACCTTC. This codes for CASSYDVGYYGYTF. This chain connects TRBV6-5 to TRBJ1-2; no definite D call. Germline V lookup: CDR1 MNHEY, CDR2 SVGAGI. The CDR3 sequence is 14 residues long. The V end lost 2 bases, the J end lost 3 bases, and 10 bases lay between the germline ends.